Following are 19 T cell receptor beta chains from one sample sequenced in a study of control samples from healthy donors and cancer patients. Libraries were prepared by immunoSEQ multiplex PCR; TCRdb keeps only in-frame clonotypes and omits some of them. The sample yields 230,000 or so clones, over 90% seen once. The sequencing input was blood. The source of these receptors is a man aged 50 to 59 in good health.

This chain uses TRBV19 with TRBJ1-1, with TRBD1 as a possible D gene (5 bases). Germline lookup yields CDR1 LNHDA and CDR2 SQIVND (reference sequence). V was clipped by 6 bases and J by 0 bases, with 17 bases between them. This CDR3 is built from 16 residues. CDR3 in DNA: TGTGCCAGTAGGTTCCGGGGGGGAACGGTGAACACTGAAGCTTTCTTT. Encoded protein: CASRFRGGTVNTEAFF.

J is TRBJ1-5 and V is TRBV12-3 or TRBV12-4; the D is unclear. With 6 bases removed from V and 7 bases from J, the gap between germline ends came to 10 bases. There are 12 residues in the CDR3. The chain's CDR3 is CASSLVIQPQHF. The CDR3 DNA reads TGTGCCAGCAGCCTAGTGATACAGCCCCAGCATTTT.

The V and J genes are TRBV14 and TRBJ2-3, with TRBD2 matching 7 bases. With V trimmed by 4 bases and J by 3 bases, 10 bases remained unmatched. CDR1 is SGHDN, CDR2 FVKESK, per germline. This CDR3 spans 16 amino acids. The chain's CDR3 is CASSLLGEGRTDTQYF. The CDR3 nucleotides are TGTGCCAGCAGCCTGTTAGGGGAGGGGAGGACAGATACGCAGTATTTT.

The rearrangement uses TRBV27 and TRBJ2-5, with TRBD1 identical over 8 bases. CDR1 MNHEY and CDR2 SMNVEV come from the germline V gene (reference sequence). V gave up 3 bases and J gave up 4 bases; unmatched junction bases: 7. CDR3 size: 15 residues. Written as DNA, the CDR3 is TGTGCCAGCAGTTTCCAGACAGGGGCGGGAGAGACCCAGTACTTC. Translation: CASSFQTGAGETQYF.

The genes are TRBV27 and TRBJ1-5; D possibly corresponds to TRBD1 (6 bases). In germline, CDR1 is MNHEY, CDR2 SMNVEV (reference sequence). Trimming removed 2 bases from V and 1 base from J, with 12 bases in between. The CDR3 is made up of 16 amino acids. The CDR3 DNA reads as TGTGCCAGCAGTTTACTTTCCACAGGGAGCAATCAGCCCCAGCATTTT. Translation: CASSLLSTGSNQPQHF.

The V call is TRBV9, the J call TRBJ1-1; D not certain. Germline V lookup: CDR1 SGDLS, CDR2 YYNGEE. This CDR3 has 14 amino acids. Trimming took off 4 bases at V and 2 bases at J, with 12 bases between the two ends. This CDR3 is CASSPRRANTEAFF. The CDR3 coding sequence is TGTGCCAGCAGCCCCCGAAGAGCCAACACTGAAGCTTTCTTT.

This chain links TRBV19 with TRBJ1-1; perhaps TRBD1 as D (5 bases). Trimming took off 6 bases at V and 4 bases at J, with 9 bases between the two ends. The germline gives CDR1 LNHDA, CDR2 SQIVND (reference sequence). There are 12 residues in the CDR3. CDR3 sequence reads: CASRSGPTEAFF. Written as DNA, the CDR3 is TGTGCCAGTAGGTCAGGGCCCACTGAAGCTTTCTTT.

This clone was detected only a few times. The chain links TRBV6-2 or TRBV6-3 to TRBJ2-7; 9 bases map to TRBD1. CDR3 length equals 14 residues. CDR1 is MNHEY and CDR2 is SVGEGT in the germline V gene. With 0 bases clipped from V and 3 bases from J, the junction kept 0 bases outside the gene matches. The CDR3 sequence is CASSYSTGGYEQYV. CDR3 bases: TGTGCCAGCAGTTACTCGACAGGGGGCTACGAGCAGTACGTC.

The rearrangement links TRBV6-4 to TRBJ2-7; D unclear. Germline V lookup: CDR1 MRHNA, CDR2 SNTAGT. V lost 8 bases to trimming and J lost 4 bases, with 9 bases between them. The length of the CDR3 is 11 residues. CDR3: CASFTNYEQYV. In nucleotides, the CDR3 is TGTGCCAGCTTCACGAATTACGAGCAGTACGTC.

The chain recombines TRBV19 with TRBJ1-2, with D possibly TRBD1 on 5 matching bases. Germline assignment: CDR1 LNHDA and CDR2 SQIVND (reference sequence). V was shortened by 3 bases and J by 6 bases, with 14 bases between the two germline ends. This CDR3 region has 14 residues. CDR3 in DNA: TGTGCCAGTAGTATCCCCCCCCAGGGCGATGGCTACACCTTC. Its translation: CASSIPPQGDGYTF.

The rearrangement uses TRBV6-5 and TRBJ1-2, with TRBD1 as a possible D gene (6 bases). Germline assignment: CDR1 MNHEY and CDR2 SVGAGI. Trimming shortened V by 4 bases and J by 6 bases, and 15 bases separated the two germline ends. CDR3 length: 14 residues. The CDR3 DNA is TGTGCCAGCAGTTCCAACCAGGGGCGAGATGGCTACACCTTC. It is translated as CASSSNQGRDGYTF.

The rearrangement uses TRBV6-5 and TRBJ1-1; D might be TRBD1 (5 bases). Germline lookup yields CDR1 MNHEY and CDR2 SVGAGI. The CDR3 extends over 13 amino acids. Trimming removed 0 bases at V and 7 bases at J, with 9 bases between. CDR3 region: CASSYSPGFEAFF. The CDR3 DNA is TGTGCCAGCAGTTACTCTCCAGGGTTTGAAGCTTTCTTT.

This clone has just a few counts. The V call is TRBV19, the J call TRBJ1-1; maybe TRBD1 (6 bases). This CDR3 region has 13 residues. The V and J ends lost 6 bases and 7 bases respectively, with 15 bases between them. Germline CDR1 is LNHDA and CDR2 is SQIVND (reference sequence). In DNA form, the CDR3 reads TGTGCCAGTAGGGGGAAACAGGGTGGTGAAGCTTTCTTT. Its protein product is CASRGKQGGEAFF.

The chain is built from TRBV11-1 and TRBJ2-5, with D uncertain. Germline V lookup: CDR1 SGHAT, CDR2 FQDESV (reference sequence). This CDR3 region has 16 residues. The V end lost 5 bases, the J end lost 1 base, and 17 bases lay between the germline ends. CDR3 protein: CASSLQGRRSQETQYF. CDR3 coding DNA: TGTGCCAGCAGCCTCCAAGGACGACGGAGCCAAGAGACCCAGTACTTC.

V gene TRBV9 combines with J gene TRBJ2-1, with TRBD1 matching 10 bases. V lost 4 bases to trimming and J lost 9 bases; unmatched junction nucleotides: 10. The CDR3 has 15 residues. The germline V gene has CDR1 SGDLS and CDR2 YYNGEE. The CDR3 region is CASSTGGTGAGEQFF. The CDR3 region has the DNA TGTGCCAGCAGCACAGGGGGGACAGGGGCCGGTGAGCAGTTCTTC.

V usage is TRBV23-1 and J usage is TRBJ1-2; D not certain. TRBV23-1 is flagged as an ORF with uncertain function. The CDR3 sequence is 18 residues long. V was cut by 3 bases and J by 0 bases, with 20 bases left in between. CDR3 bases: TGCGCCAGCAGTCACTCCCCTGTGAAACAGTTGTCTAACTATGGCTACACCTTC. This translates into CASSHSPVKQLSNYGYTF.

The CDR3 loop is CASSASGTGYYGYTF. The CDR3 DNA sequence: TGTGCCAGCAGCGCGTCCGGGACAGGGTACTATGGCTACACCTTC. The chain has TRBV9 and TRBJ1-2, with TRBD1 matching 9 bases. Per the germline V gene, CDR1 is SGDLS and CDR2 is YYNGEE. V gave up 3 bases and J gave up 3 bases; unmatched junction bases: 6. The CDR3 is 15 amino acids.

CDR3 in amino acids: CASSLAGVLNSPLHF. Here the CDR3 DNA reads TGCGCCAGCAGCTTGGCTGGGGTCCTTAATTCACCCCTCCACTTT. This sequence joins TRBV5-1 and TRBJ1-6; D remains unclear. V lost 0 bases and J lost 6, with 10 bases in between. The CDR3 is 15 residues long. Germline CDR1 and CDR2: SGHRS and YFSETQ.

The rearrangement links TRBV5-1 to TRBJ1-1; D remains unclear. Between the trimmed V and J ends, which lost 1 base and 5 bases, there was a span of 12 bases. Germline assignment: CDR1 SGHRS and CDR2 YFSETQ. CDR3 length equals 14 residues. DNA for the CDR3: TGCGCCAGCAGCTTGCGGTTAAGTGGGACTGAAGCTTTCTTT. The encoded protein is CASSLRLSGTEAFF.